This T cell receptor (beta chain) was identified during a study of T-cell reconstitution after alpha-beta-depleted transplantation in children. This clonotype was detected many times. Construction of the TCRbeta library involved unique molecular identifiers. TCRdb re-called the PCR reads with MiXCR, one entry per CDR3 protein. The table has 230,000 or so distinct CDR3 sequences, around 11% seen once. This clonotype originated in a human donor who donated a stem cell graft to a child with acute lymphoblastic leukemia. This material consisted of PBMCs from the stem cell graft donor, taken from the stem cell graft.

This chain's CDR3 is CAWSVTYEQYF. CDR3 nucleotide sequence: TGTGCCTGGAGTGTGACCTACGAGCAGTACTTC. The J gene is TRBJ2-7, the V gene TRBV30; D is unresolved. Per germline, CDR1 GTSNPN and CDR2 SVGIG (reference sequence). The CDR3 loop spans 11 amino acids. V lost 0 bases to trimming and J lost 2 bases, with 2 bases between them.